This passage covers 17 T cell receptor beta chains from one sample sequenced in a study of CD8 T cells in Susac syndrome. The RNA input was about 0.5 to 1 ug, and it was reverse transcribed with random hexamers. TCRdb reanalysed the immunoSEQ multiplex PCR reads using MiXCR and keeps one entry per CDR3 protein. Among about 130,000 distinct CDR3 sequences listed, approximately 95% were seen once. The material sequenced was CD8+ T cells from PBMCs. These receptors originate from a human donor with Susac syndrome.

The chain carries TRBV6-1 and TRBJ1-3; D might be TRBD1 (6 bases). Germline-derived CDR1 and CDR2 are MNHNS and SASEGT. Trimming took 6 bases from V and 3 from J, leaving 18 bases between them. The CDR3 is 16 amino acids. The CDR3, as DNA: TGTGCCAGCAGCCCAACGACAGGAGACTTTGGAAACACCATATATTTT. Its protein is CASSPTTGDFGNTIYF.

The chain carries TRBV4-1 and TRBJ1-5; no clear D gene. Trimming removed 1 base at V and 11 bases at J, with 6 bases between. Looked up from germline, CDR1 is MGHRA and CDR2 is YSYEKL. The CDR3 is made up of 11 amino acids. CDR3 amino acids: CASSQGTTQHF. The CDR3 nucleotides are TGCGCCAGCAGCCAAGGGACGACCCAGCATTTT.

This chain joins TRBV15 and TRBJ1-5; TRBD1 agrees at 7 bases. V lost 6 bases, J lost 2 bases, and 4 bases stayed unmatched. This CDR3 comprises 14 residues. The germline CDR1 and CDR2 sequences are LNHNV and YYDKDF (reference sequence). Written as DNA, the CDR3 is TGTGCCACCAGGAAAGACAGGGGCAATCAGCCCCAGCATTTT. Its protein is CATRKDRGNQPQHF. The whole variable domain, filled in from reference TRBV15 and TRBJ1-5, reads DAMVIQNPRYQVTQFGKPVTLSCSQTLNHNVMYWYQQKSSQAPKLLFHYYDKDFNNEADTPDNFQSRRPNTSFCFLDIRSPGLGDTAMYLCATRKDRGNQPQHFGDGTRLSIL.

The chain combines TRBV2 with TRBJ2-1; 15 nucleotides match TRBD2. J was trimmed by 7 bases and V by 9 bases; bases with no gene match: 7. Germline V gene data show CDR1 as SNHLY and CDR2 as FYNNEI. This CDR3 contains 15 residues. The CDR3 loop reads CASEGLAGGGNEQFF. As DNA, the CDR3 is TGTGCCAGTGAGGGACTAGCGGGAGGCGGTAATGAGCAGTTCTTC. The full variable domain, completed using reference TRBV2 and TRBJ2-1, is EPEVTQTPSHQVTQMGQEVILRCVPISNHLYFYWYRQILGQKVEFLVSFYNNEISEKSEIFDDQFSVERPDGSNFTLKIRSTKLEDSAMYFCASEGLAGGGNEQFFGPGTRLTVL.

This chain joins TRBV9 and TRBJ1-1; no clear D gene. V lost 0 bases and J 6 bases, leaving 6 bases between the germline ends. Germline CDR1 is SGDLS and CDR2 is YYNGEE. The CDR3 covers 12 residues. CDR3 bases: TGTGCCAGCAGCGTAGTTTACCCTGAAGCTTTCTTT. This encodes CASSVVYPEAFF.

This chain links TRBV20-1 with TRBJ1-1, with 7 bases that match TRBD1. The junction had 4 bases not matched to a gene; V was cut back by 6 bases and J by 3 bases. This CDR3 region has 12 residues. Germline CDR1 and CDR2: DFQATT and SNEGSKA (reference sequence). DNA for the CDR3: TGCAGTGCCCCGACAGGGTACACTGAAGCTTTCTTT. Amino acids: CSAPTGYTEAFF.

V is TRBV12-3 or TRBV12-4 and J is TRBJ2-5; D might be TRBD1 (6 bases). Deletions cut 4 bases from V and 3 bases from J, with 15 bases between. This CDR3 region has 15 residues. The CDR3 reads CASSWPRSGEETQYF. The CDR3 DNA reads as TGTGCCAGCAGTTGGCCCCGGTCAGGGGAAGAGACCCAGTACTTC.

The chain couples TRBV20-1 to TRBJ1-1, with a weak D call TRBD1 (5 bases). V was cut by 5 bases and J by 4 bases, with 17 bases left in between. Germline V gives CDR1 DFQATT, CDR2 SNEGSKA (reference sequence). This CDR3 comprises 14 residues. The CDR3 reads CSAGDPGGATEAFF. The CDR3 DNA reads TGCAGTGCTGGGGATCCCGGTGGGGCCACTGAAGCTTTCTTT.

The chain recombines TRBV3-1 with TRBJ2-1; TRBD2 aligns across 8 bases. The germline CDR1 and CDR2 sequences are LGHDT and YNNKEL (reference sequence). This CDR3 contains 15 residues. The junction had 5 bases not matched to a gene; V was cut back by 2 bases and J by 5 bases. The DNA for the CDR3 is TGTGCCAGCAGCCAAACTAGCGGCGGTAACAATGAGCAGTTCTTC. Protein sequence: CASSQTSGGNNEQFF.

The chain has TRBV7-3 and TRBJ2-3; a weak D match, TRBD2 (6 bases). The CDR3 has 15 amino acids. Between the trimmed V and J ends, which lost 2 bases and 6 bases, there was a span of 15 bases. Germline V CDR1 and CDR2: SGHTA, FQGTGA. The CDR3 DNA reads TGTGCCAGCAGCTTAGGGGACTGGAACAGGGATACGCAGTATTTT. Protein product: CASSLGDWNRDTQYF.

V gene TRBV4-1 combines with J gene TRBJ2-5; either TRBD1 or TRBD2 may fit D (5 bases each). The germline V gene encodes CDR1 MGHRA and CDR2 YSYEKL. V was cut by 7 bases and J by 5 bases, with 20 bases left in between. The CDR3 extends over 15 amino acids. The CDR3 sequence is CASKWGSQDAETQYF. The DNA of the CDR3 is TGCGCCAGCAAATGGGGGTCCCAGGACGCTGAGACCCAGTACTTC.

The J gene is TRBJ1-1, the V gene TRBV29-1; D call uncertain. The V end lost 2 bases, the J end lost 5 bases, and 18 bases lay between the germline ends. Germline assignment: CDR1 SQVTM and CDR2 ANQGSEA. The CDR3 loop spans 15 amino acids. The CDR3 spells CSVEWEGQSSTEAFF. The CDR3 DNA reads as TGCAGCGTTGAATGGGAAGGCCAGAGTAGTACTGAAGCTTTCTTT.

V usage is TRBV4-1 and J usage is TRBJ2-2; D is undetermined. The V gene's germline CDR1 is MGHRA and CDR2 YSYEKL. The CDR3 sequence is 12 residues long. Deletions cut 4 bases from V and 8 bases from J, with 8 bases between. CDR3 loop: CASSPHPGELFF. CDR3 nucleotide sequence: TGCGCCAGCAGCCCTCATCCAGGGGAGCTGTTTTTT.

V and J are TRBV3-1 and TRBJ2-7, with D maybe TRBD1 (5 bases). V was trimmed by 1 base and J by 2 bases, leaving 9 bases between them. Germline CDR1 is LGHDT and CDR2 is YNNKEL (reference sequence). The length of the CDR3 is 14 residues. The CDR3 loop is CASSQGRGAYEQYF. DNA for the CDR3: TGTGCCAGCAGCCAAGGTAGGGGCGCCTACGAGCAGTACTTC.

The chain carries TRBV29-1 and TRBJ1-2; D is unclear. Trimming stripped 6 bases from V and 1 base from J, with 15 bases between. The CDR3 extends over 14 amino acids. Germline assignment: CDR1 SQVTM and CDR2 ANQGSEA. The CDR3 reads CSVADAPVNYGYTF. The CDR3 DNA reads TGCAGCGTAGCGGACGCCCCCGTTAACTATGGCTACACCTTC.

The CDR3 nucleotides are TGTGCCAGCAGCCCCATTCCCGGGGAGCTGTTTTTT. Translated: CASSPIPGELFF. This chain links TRBV5-6 with TRBJ2-2; no firm D call. Trimming cost V 4 bases and J 6 bases, with 7 bases left between them. Germline CDR1 reads SGHDT; CDR2 reads YYEEEE. CDR3 size: 12 residues.

The chain is built from TRBV19 and TRBJ1-1; 10 nucleotides align to TRBD1. There are 16 residues in the CDR3. J gave up 1 base and V 5 bases, and 7 bases lay outside the gene matches. Looked up from germline, CDR1 is LNHDA and CDR2 is SQIVND (reference sequence). The CDR3 DNA is TGTGCCAGTAGTCGGGGACAGGGGCTGGGGAACACTGAAGCTTTCTTT. This codes for CASSRGQGLGNTEAFF.